Described below is a single T cell receptor (beta chain) sequence and its context. Its target is unknown. CDR1 is MNHEY and CDR2 is SVGAGI in the germline V gene. The CDR3 has 16 amino acids. Losses at the gene ends were 4 bases for V and 2 bases for J; bases not matched to a gene: 6. This specimen belongs to a study of cytomegalovirus exposure and HLA in healthy donors. General study findings and limits: Exclusion applied to some V segments, including TRBV6-2 and TRBV6-3, as they were indistinguishable. Generally TCR sequences proved uncommon, though certain public TCRs appeared in numerous donors. A further, later analysis showed that HLA-associated TCR beta chains (compared with equally common others) were more clonally expanded. A later analysis linked a missense variant in DCLRE1C to the trimming of TCR beta V and J genes.

PCR primers comprised 60 Vbeta and 13 Jbeta primers. Produced via immunoSEQ multiplex PCR; TCRdb's table is partial and in-frame only. This repertoire shows some 200,000 clones, 79% found once; its top ten account for approximately 1.5%. Sample: PBMCs. This receptor was taken from a girl aged 10 to 17 in good health and CMV-seropositive. V usage is TRBV6-5 and J usage is TRBJ1-1, with TRBD1 matching over 11 bases. CDR3 nucleotides: TGTGCCAGCAGTTCAAGGACAGGGGGCCTTAACACTGAAGCTTTCTTT. It specifies CASSSRTGGLNTEAFF.